A selection of T cell receptor beta chains follows, all from one sample in a study of CD8 T cells in ankylosing spondylitis. TCRdb fed the 5' RACE reads into MiXCR, producing one record per CDR3 protein. This table has about 350,000 distinct CDR3 sequences, roughly 20% appearing once. The sequenced sample consisted of blood, either unsorted or a sorted T cell fraction (not recorded which). Receptor source: a male donor with ankylosing spondylitis or in good health (not recorded which). Each CDR3 is given with its conserved first and last residue. D genes are given only for firm matches. The size entry is marked missing in some rows and otherwise reads once, few, many or a size class.

few TRBJ1-1 TRBV2 TRBD1 TGTGCCAGCAGAGCTGGACAGGGGGTCGACACTGAAGCTTTCTTT CASRAGQGVDTEAFF
many TRBJ2-2 TRBV12-3/TRBV12-4 NA TGTGCCAGCACCTTAGGAGGCGCCGGCGGGGAGCTGTTTTTT CASTLGGAGGELFF
few TRBJ2-7 TRBV11-2 TRBD1 TGTGCCAGCAGCTTACGACAGGGGGTACCAGATTTCTACGAGCAGTACTTC CASSLRQGVPDFYEQYF
NA TRBJ2-3 TRBV4-1 NA TGCGCCAGCAGCCAGAACTTTTACCTAGTCGAGTCAGATACGCAGTATTTT CASSQNFYLVESDTQYF
few TRBJ2-7 TRBV6-5 NA TGTGCCAGCAGTTACTCGAAGTCAAAGTGGGAGGCCTCCTACGAGCAGTACTTC CASSYSKSKWEASYEQYF
few TRBJ2-3 TRBV12-3/TRBV12-4 NA TGTGCCAGCAGTTTAGAGAAAACCCCCGGGCATACGCAGTATTTT CASSLEKTPGHTQYF
many TRBJ2-3 TRBV20-1 TRBD2 TGCAGTGCTAGAGTCGAGGCGACTAGCGGGGGCTCCTCTAGCACAGATACGCAGTATTTT CSARVEATSGGSSSTDTQYF
few TRBJ2-5 TRBV7-9 NA TGTGCCAGCAGCCAGGAACTGCGGGTAGAGACCCAGTACTTC CASSQELRVETQYF
NA TRBJ2-1 TRBV6-1 NA TGTGCCAGCAGTCCCCCCGACAGGGAAGGGGGGTACAATGAGCAGTTCTTC CASSPPDREGGYNEQFF
few TRBJ2-3 TRBV10-3 TRBD1 TGTGCCATCCTAGACAGGGGGCGCTTAGATACGCAGTATTTT CAILDRGRLDTQYF
few TRBJ2-1 TRBV19 NA TGTGCCAGTAGTACCGACGGGAATGAGCAGTTCTTC CASSTDGNEQFF